The T cell receptor (beta chain) described here comes from a study of response to subunit inactivated influenza vaccine. Study outcomes and limitations: There was a suggestion from the authors that each seasonal influenza vaccination recruits few new T cells.

TCRdb reprocessed the RT-PCR reads via MiXCR and lists one record per CDR3 protein. The sample yields more than 400,000 distinct CDR3 sequences, roughly 9.7% seen once. Germline V gene lookup returns CDR1 MNHEY and CDR2 SVGAGI. This CDR3 is 16 amino acids long. Unmatched junction bases numbered 4, after V lost 7 bases and J lost 2 bases. This clonotype came up many times. Its target is not known. The J gene is TRBJ2-2, the V gene TRBV6-5; 13 nucleotides agree with TRBD2. The receptor was isolated from a man aged 50-59 years who received an inactivated influenza vaccine. The sequencing used PBMCs from blood, collected more than 35 days after vaccination. This chain's CDR3 is CASKGTSGKNTGELFF. DNA for the CDR3: TGTGCCAGCAAGGGGACTAGCGGGAAAAACACCGGGGAGCTGTTTTTT.